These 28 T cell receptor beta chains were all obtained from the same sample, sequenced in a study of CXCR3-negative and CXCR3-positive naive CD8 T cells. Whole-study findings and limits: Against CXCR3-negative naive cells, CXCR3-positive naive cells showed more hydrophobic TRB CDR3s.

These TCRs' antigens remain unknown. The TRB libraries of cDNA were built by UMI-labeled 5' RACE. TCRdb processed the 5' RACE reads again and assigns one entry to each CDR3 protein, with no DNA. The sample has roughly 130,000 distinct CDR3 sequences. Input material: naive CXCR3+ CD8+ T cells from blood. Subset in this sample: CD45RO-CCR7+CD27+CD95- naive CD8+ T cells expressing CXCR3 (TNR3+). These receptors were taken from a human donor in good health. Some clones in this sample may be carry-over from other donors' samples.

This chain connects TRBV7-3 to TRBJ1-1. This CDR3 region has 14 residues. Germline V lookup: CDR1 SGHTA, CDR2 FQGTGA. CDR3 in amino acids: CASSLFAGTTEAFF. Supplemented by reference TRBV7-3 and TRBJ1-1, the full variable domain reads GAGVSQTPSNKVTEKGKYVELRCDPISGHTALYWYRQSLGQGPEFLIYFQGTGAADDSGLPNDRFFAVRPEGSVSTLKIQRTERGDSAVYLCASSLFAGTTEAFFGQGTRLTVV.

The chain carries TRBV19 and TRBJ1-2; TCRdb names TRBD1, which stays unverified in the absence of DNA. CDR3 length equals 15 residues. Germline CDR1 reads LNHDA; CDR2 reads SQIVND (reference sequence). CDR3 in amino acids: CASTTQNGGYDGYTF.

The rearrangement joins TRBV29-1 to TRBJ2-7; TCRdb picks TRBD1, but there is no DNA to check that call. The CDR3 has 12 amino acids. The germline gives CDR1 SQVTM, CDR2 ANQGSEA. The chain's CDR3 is CSVEFRAQEQYF.

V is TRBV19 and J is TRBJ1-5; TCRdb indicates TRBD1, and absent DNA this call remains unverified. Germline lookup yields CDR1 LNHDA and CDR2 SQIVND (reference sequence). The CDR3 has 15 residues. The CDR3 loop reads CASSREKGSNQPQHF.

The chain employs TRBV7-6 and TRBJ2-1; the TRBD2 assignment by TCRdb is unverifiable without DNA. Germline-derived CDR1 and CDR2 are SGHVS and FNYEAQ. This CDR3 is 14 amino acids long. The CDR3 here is CASSIEREYNEQFF.

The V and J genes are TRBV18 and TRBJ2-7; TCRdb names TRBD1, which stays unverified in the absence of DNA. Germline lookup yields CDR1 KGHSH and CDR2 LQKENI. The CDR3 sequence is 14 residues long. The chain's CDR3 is CASSPWDRAYEQYF.

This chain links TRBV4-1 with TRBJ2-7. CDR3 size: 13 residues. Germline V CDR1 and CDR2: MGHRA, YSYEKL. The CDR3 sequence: CASSQVGFYEQYF.

Here the CDR3 reads CSPGTPRNNEQFF. This chain links TRBV20-1 with TRBJ2-1; TCRdb lists TRBD1, though no DNA is available to test this call. The germline V gene encodes CDR1 DFQATT and CDR2 SNEGSKA (reference sequence). This CDR3 is 13 amino acids long.

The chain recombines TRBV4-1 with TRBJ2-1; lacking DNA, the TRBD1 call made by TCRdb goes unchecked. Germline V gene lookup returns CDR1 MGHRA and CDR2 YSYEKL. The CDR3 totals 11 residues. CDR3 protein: CASSGGNEQFF.

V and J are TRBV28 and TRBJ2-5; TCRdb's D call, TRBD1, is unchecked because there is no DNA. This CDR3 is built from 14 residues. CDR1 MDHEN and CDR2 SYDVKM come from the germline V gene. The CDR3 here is CASSWQGAGETQYF.

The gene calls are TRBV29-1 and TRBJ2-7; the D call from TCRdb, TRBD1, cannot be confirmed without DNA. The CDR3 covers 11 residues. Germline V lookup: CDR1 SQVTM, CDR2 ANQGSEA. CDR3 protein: CSVVQGGEQYF.

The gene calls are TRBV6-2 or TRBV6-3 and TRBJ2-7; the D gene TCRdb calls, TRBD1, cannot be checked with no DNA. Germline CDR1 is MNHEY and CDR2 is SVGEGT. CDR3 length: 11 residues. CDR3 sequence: CASGETGRQYF.

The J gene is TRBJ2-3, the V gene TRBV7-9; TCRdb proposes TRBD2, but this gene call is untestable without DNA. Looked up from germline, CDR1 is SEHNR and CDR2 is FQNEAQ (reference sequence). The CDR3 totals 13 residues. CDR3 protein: CASRGGVPDTQYF.

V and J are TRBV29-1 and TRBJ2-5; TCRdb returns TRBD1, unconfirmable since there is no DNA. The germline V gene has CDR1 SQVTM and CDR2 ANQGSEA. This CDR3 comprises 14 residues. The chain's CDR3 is CSVEANRGGETQYF.

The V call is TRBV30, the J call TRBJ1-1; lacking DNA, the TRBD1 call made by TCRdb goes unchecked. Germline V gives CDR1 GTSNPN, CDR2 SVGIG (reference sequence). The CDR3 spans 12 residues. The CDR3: CAWSGGTTEAFF.

This chain's CDR3 is CASSFGAMNTEAFF. J is TRBJ1-1 and V is TRBV27; TCRdb designates TRBD1, a call that cannot be tested without DNA. The CDR3 covers 14 residues. Germline CDR1 MNHEY, CDR2 SMNVEV (reference sequence).

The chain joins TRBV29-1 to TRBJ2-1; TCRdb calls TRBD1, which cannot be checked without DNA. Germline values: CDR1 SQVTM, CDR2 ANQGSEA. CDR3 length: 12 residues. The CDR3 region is CSVLTGGFEQFF.

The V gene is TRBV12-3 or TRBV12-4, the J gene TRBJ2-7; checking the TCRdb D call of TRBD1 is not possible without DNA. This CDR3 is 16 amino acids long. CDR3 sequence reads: CASSKPRDNPPYEQYF.

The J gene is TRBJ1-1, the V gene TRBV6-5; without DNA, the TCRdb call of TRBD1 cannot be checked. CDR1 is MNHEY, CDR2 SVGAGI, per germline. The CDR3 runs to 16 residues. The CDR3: CASSYLDWGKNTEAFF.

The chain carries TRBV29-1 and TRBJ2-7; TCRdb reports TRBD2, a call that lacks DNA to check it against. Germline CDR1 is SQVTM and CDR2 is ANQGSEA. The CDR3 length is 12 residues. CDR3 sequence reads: CSALAGPYEQYF.

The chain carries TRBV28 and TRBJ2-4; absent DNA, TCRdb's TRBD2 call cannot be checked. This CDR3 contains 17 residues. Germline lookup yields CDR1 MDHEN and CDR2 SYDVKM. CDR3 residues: CASRQSGRAVGKNIQYF.

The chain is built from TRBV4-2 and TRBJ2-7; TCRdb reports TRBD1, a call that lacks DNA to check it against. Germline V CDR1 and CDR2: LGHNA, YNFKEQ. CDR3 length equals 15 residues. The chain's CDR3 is CASSQDWGSGYEQYF.

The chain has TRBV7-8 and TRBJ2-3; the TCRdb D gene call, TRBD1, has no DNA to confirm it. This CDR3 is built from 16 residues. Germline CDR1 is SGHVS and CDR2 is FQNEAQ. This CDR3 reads CASSNRDSQRINTQYF.

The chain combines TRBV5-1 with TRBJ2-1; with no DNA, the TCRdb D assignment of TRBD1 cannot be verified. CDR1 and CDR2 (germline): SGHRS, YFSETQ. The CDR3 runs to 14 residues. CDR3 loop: CASSFSTGGYEQFF.

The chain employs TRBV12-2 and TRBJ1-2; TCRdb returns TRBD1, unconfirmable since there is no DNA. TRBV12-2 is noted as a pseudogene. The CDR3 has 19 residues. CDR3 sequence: CASRLIIVVPQGRSYGYTF.

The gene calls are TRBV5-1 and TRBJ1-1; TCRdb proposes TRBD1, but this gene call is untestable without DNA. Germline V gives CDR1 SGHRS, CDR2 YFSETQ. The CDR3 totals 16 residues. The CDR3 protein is CASSLDSGGRNTEAFF.

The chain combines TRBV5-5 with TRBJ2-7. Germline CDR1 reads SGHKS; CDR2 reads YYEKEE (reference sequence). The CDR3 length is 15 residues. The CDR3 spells CASSLSYETTYEQYF.

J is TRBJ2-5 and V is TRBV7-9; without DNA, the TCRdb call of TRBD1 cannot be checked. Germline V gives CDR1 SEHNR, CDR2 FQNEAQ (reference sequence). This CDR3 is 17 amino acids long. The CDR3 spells CASSYQIGGPAQETQYF. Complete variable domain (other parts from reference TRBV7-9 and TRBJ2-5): DTGVSQNPRHKITKRGQNVTFRCDPISEHNRLYWYRQTLGQGPEFLTYFQNEAQLEKSRLLSDRFSAERPKGSFSTLEIQRTEQGDSAMYLCASSYQIGGPAQETQYFGPGTRLLVL.